A single sample gave rise to the 13 T cell receptor beta chains below, sequenced in a study of blood T cell repertoires in COVID-19. Data came from immunoSEQ multiplex PCR; TCRdb stores just in-frame clones and leaves some out. This table holds roughly 250,000 clones, approximately 85% found once. Sequenced: peripheral blood. The origin of the receptors is a human donor with COVID-19, enrolled during active disease. The donor label of this sample is uncertain.

This clone has a handful of counts. The chain combines TRBV2 with TRBJ1-2; 10 bases line up with TRBD1. The CDR3 extends over 13 amino acids. Germline CDR1 SNHLY, CDR2 FYNNEI. V shed 8 bases and J 0 bases; nucleotides not matched to a gene: 0. The CDR3 DNA sequence: TGTGCCAGCGGACAGGGGGCTAACTATGGCTACACCTTC. Amino acids: CASGQGANYGYTF.

The chain has TRBV7-9 and TRBJ1-4; D not resolved. The V gene's germline CDR1 is SEHNR and CDR2 FQNEAQ (reference sequence). Trimming shortened V by 0 bases and J by 17 bases, and 19 bases separated the two germline ends. CDR3 length: 14 amino acids. The CDR3 sequence is CASSLARRPLSLFF. DNA for the CDR3: TGTGCCAGCAGCTTAGCGCGGCGGCCTTTAAGTCTCTTTTTT. The complete variable domain, with remaining parts taken from reference TRBV7-9 and TRBJ1-4, reads DTGVSQNPRHKITKRGQNVTFRCDPISEHNRLYWYRQTLGQGPEFLTYFQNEAQLEKSRLLSDRFSAERPKGSFSTLEIQRTEQGDSAMYLCASSLARRPLSLFFGSGTQLSVL.

The chain links TRBV3-1 (or the pseudogene TRBV3-2) to TRBJ1-3; D remains unclear. The germline V gene encodes CDR1 LGHDT and CDR2 YNNKEL (reference sequence). This CDR3 has 15 amino acids. Trimming pared 1 base from V and 2 bases from J, leaving 9 bases between. CDR3 DNA sequence: TGTGCCAGCAGCCAAGGGTCAGATACTGGAAACACCATATATTTT. It codes for CASSQGSDTGNTIYF.

This clone was detected once. The J gene is TRBJ2-1, the V gene TRBV19; 10 nucleotides match TRBD1. Germline lookup yields CDR1 LNHDA and CDR2 SQIVND (reference sequence). The length of the CDR3 is 14 residues. The trim removed 8 bases at V and 9 bases at J, leaving 10 bases unmatched. Written as DNA, the CDR3 is TGTGCCAGTGCCCCGGGGACAGGGGTAGGTGAGCAGTTCTTC. Its protein product is CASAPGTGVGEQFF. The full variable domain, completed using reference TRBV19 and TRBJ2-1, is DGGITQSPKYLFRKEGQNVTLSCEQNLNHDAMYWYRQDPGQGLRLIYYSQIVNDFQKGDIAEGYSVSREKKESFPLTVTSAQKNPTAFYLCASAPGTGVGEQFFGPGTRLTVL.

This chain connects TRBV20-1 to TRBJ1-2; the D is unclear. The CDR3 spans 10 residues. The germline gives CDR1 DFQATT, CDR2 SNEGSKA (reference sequence). The V end was cut by 4 bases, the J end by 7 bases, with 7 bases between. Written as DNA, the CDR3 is TGCAGTGCTACCCGGGGTGGCTACACCTTC. Its protein product is CSATRGGYTF.

This clone was seen a few times. The CDR3 spells CAWSESPSGNTIYF. The CDR3 DNA is TGTGCCTGGAGTGAATCTCCTTCTGGAAACACCATATATTTT. The chain couples TRBV30 to TRBJ1-3, with unresolved D. CDR1 and CDR2 (germline): GTSNPN, SVGIG (reference sequence). V dropped 1 base and J dropped 1 base, with 8 bases sitting between them. CDR3 length equals 14 residues.

The chain couples TRBV12-3 or TRBV12-4 to TRBJ1-2, with D perhaps matching TRBD1 (6 bases). The CDR3 runs 12 residues. V lost 3 bases, J lost 7 bases, and 9 bases lay in between. The DNA of the CDR3 is TGTGCCAGCAGTTTGGGGGCGGCTGGCTACACCTTC. Translation gives CASSLGAAGYTF.

The chain carries TRBV9 and TRBJ2-2, with TRBD1 as a possible D gene (8 bases). The germline V and J ends were trimmed by 3 bases and 3 bases, with 15 bases remaining between them. This CDR3 has 16 amino acids. CDR1 and CDR2 from the germline V gene are SGDLS and YYNGEE. CDR3 sequence: CASSATGGGDTGELFF. DNA of the CDR3: TGTGCCAGCAGCGCCACAGGGGGAGGGGACACCGGGGAGCTGTTTTTT.

The V call is TRBV2, the J call TRBJ2-3, with TRBD2 matching over 7 bases. Germline CDR1 is SNHLY and CDR2 is FYNNEI. CDR3 length equals 15 residues. V gave up 9 bases and J gave up 0 bases; unmatched junction bases: 9. Here the CDR3 reads CASNYGGRSTDTQYF. The CDR3 nucleotides are TGTGCCAGTAATTACGGCGGGAGAAGCACAGATACGCAGTATTTT.

V usage is TRBV4-3 and J usage is TRBJ1-4; D unclear. The CDR3 loop spans 15 amino acids. Trimming pared 0 bases from V and 10 bases from J, leaving 15 bases between. Germline values: CDR1 LGHNA, CDR2 YSLEER. The CDR3 nucleotides are TGCGCCAGCAGCCAAGATAAGAGGAGAGAGGGAAAACTGTTTTTT. It encodes CASSQDKRREGKLFF.

This chain connects TRBV11-2 to TRBJ1-2; 7 nucleotides line up with TRBD1. Per the germline V gene, CDR1 is SGHAT and CDR2 is FQNNGV. V shed 5 bases, J shed 5 bases, and the junction held 8 bases outside the gene matches. CDR3 length: 14 amino acids. This CDR3 reads CASSEDRRGYGYTF. The CDR3 DNA follows: TGTGCCAGCAGCGAGGACAGGAGGGGTTATGGCTACACCTTC.

The chain carries TRBV6-5 and TRBJ2-2; D is possibly TRBD1 (6 bases). Germline-derived CDR1 and CDR2 are MNHEY and SVGAGI. V was clipped by 5 bases and J by 5 bases, with 15 bases between them. CDR3 size: 15 residues. The CDR3 here is CASSLLNQGTGELFF. DNA for the CDR3: TGTGCCAGCAGTCTCCTGAATCAGGGGACCGGGGAGCTGTTTTTT.

The rearrangement links TRBV29-1 to TRBJ2-1; 12 positions agree with TRBD2. Losses at the gene ends were 4 bases for V and 9 bases for J; bases not matched to a gene: 7. The CDR3 runs 14 residues. The germline V gene encodes CDR1 SQVTM and CDR2 ANQGSEA. Here the CDR3 reads CSVAASGRAAEQFF. Written as DNA, the CDR3 is TGCAGCGTTGCCGCTAGCGGGAGGGCCGCTGAGCAGTTCTTC.